This T cell receptor beta chain was recorded in a study of CXCR3-negative and CXCR3-positive naive CD8 T cells. The study, taken as a whole, reports: More hydrophobic TRB CDR3s were found in CXCR3-positive naive cells than in CXCR3-negative naive cells.

The TRB libraries of cDNA were built by UMI-labeled 5' RACE. TCRdb reanalyzed the 5' RACE reads, giving one entry per CDR3 protein sequence and no DNA. This sample's table reports about 150,000 distinct CDR3 sequences. About this clonotype: Its matching antigen is unknown.

This clonotype was obtained from a human donor in good health. Some clones in this sample may be carry-over from other donors' samples. Sequenced input: naive CXCR3+ CD8+ T cells from blood. Regarding subset: CD45RO-CCR7+CD27+CD95- naive CD8+ T cells expressing CXCR3 (TNR3+).

Here the CDR3 reads CASSFTQGTYEQYF. The V gene is TRBV5-1, the J gene TRBJ2-7; no DNA is available, so the TRBD1 call from TCRdb remains unchecked. The CDR3 totals 14 residues. Germline values: CDR1 SGHRS, CDR2 YFSETQ. The full variable domain, rest sourced from reference TRBV5-1 and TRBJ2-7, is KAGVTQTPRYLIKTRGQQVTLSCSPISGHRSVSWYQQTPGQGLQFLFEYFSETQRNKGNFPGRFSGRQFSNSRSEMNVSTLELGDSALYLCASSFTQGTYEQYFGPGTRLTVT.